This T cell receptor beta chain came from a study of T cell responses to AZD1222 COVID-19 vaccine. In the study overall: Samples with a second dose at about 4 or about 12 weeks were pooled together.

General study results and limits: Across the whole spike, CD4 TCRs peaked at regions 160-218 and 743-854.

On this clone: Its antigen remains unidentified.

Some clones are missing from TCRdb's copy, which holds only in-frame ones; the method was immunoSEQ multiplex PCR. The sample consists of about 150,000 clones, about nine tenths of them appearing once. The CDR3 sequence is 15 residues long. CDR1 is SGHVS, CDR2 FNYEAQ, per germline. V was pared by 5 bases and J by 7 bases, with 15 bases between. The source was peripheral blood, collected on day 0 of AZD1222 vaccination. The rearrangement joins TRBV7-6 to TRBJ1-6, with a tentative D call TRBD1 (6 bases). This TCR was sampled from an adult in good health. CDR3: CASSAKLRGNSPLHF. The CDR3, as DNA: TGTGCCAGCAGCGCAAAACTAAGGGGGAATTCACCCCTCCACTTT.